The clone carrying this T cell receptor (beta chain) was seen many times. Its antigen remains unidentified. In germline, CDR1 is SGDLS, CDR2 YYNGEE. V lost 0 bases to trimming and J lost 6 bases, with 14 bases between them. CDR3 size: 15 residues. This sample is drawn from a study of shared clonotypes between healthy human individuals. Only Caucasian adults living in Nashville, Tennessee served as donors. Study conclusions and caveats: Clonotype sharing among donors likely depends on sequencing depth.

The sequencing of unsorted PBMC DNA took place on ten immunoSEQ deep assay plates. Methods used by the authors: ImmunoSEQ output held junction-only sequences without quality scores, so filtering differed. Measured with immunoSEQ multiplex PCR; TCRdb has only the in-frame clones, and not every one. V and J calls plus clone size are reproduced from that table; the DNA served to infer D and trimming. Of a few hundred thousand clones listed, more than 70% were seen once; the top ten hold around 12%. This receptor was identified in a woman between 40 and 55 years old in good health. Some clones in this sample may be carry-over from other donors' samples. The sample consisted of PBMCs. The chain joins TRBV9 to TRBJ2-3, with D possibly matching TRBD2 (6 bases). The CDR3 sequence: CASSVEGLAFDTQYF. The CDR3 DNA reads as TGTGCCAGCAGCGTAGAGGGGCTAGCGTTCGATACGCAGTATTTT.